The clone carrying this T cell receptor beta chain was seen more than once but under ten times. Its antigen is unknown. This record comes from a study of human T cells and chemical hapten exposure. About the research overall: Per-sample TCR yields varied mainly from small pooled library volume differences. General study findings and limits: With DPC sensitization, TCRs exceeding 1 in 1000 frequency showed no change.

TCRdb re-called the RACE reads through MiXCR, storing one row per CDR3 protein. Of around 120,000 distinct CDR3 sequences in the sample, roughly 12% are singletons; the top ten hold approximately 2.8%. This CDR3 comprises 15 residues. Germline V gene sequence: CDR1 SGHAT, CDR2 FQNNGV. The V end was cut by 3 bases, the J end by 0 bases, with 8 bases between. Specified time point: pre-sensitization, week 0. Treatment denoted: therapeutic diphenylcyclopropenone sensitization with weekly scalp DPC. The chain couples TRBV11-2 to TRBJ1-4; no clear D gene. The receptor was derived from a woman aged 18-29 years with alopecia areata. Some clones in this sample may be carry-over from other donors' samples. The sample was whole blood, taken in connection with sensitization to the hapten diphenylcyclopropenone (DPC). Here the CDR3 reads CASSLLDATNEKLFF. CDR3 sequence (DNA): TGTGCCAGCAGCTTGTTGGACGCAACTAATGAAAAACTGTTTTTT.